This TCR beta chain came from a study of early T cells in non-severe SARS-CoV-2 infection. Study overall: Chains from this unsorted whole-blood bulk RNA could not be paired. Study-wide results and limits: Lookups in VDJdb leaned toward anti-spike CD8 responses and missed private and CD4 specificities.

The TCR library protocol was used to attach unique molecular identifiers. These identifiers were attached to individual cDNA molecules. TCRdb analysed the 5' RACE reads with MiXCR anew, one entry per CDR3 protein. The sample consists of tens of thousands of distinct CDR3 sequences, 4.5% to 6% of them appearing once. Germline V gene sequence: CDR1 SGHNT, CDR2 YENEEA. V trimming: 5 bases; J trimming: 10 bases; junction bases outside the gene matches: 10. The CDR3 has 14 residues. There are a few counts of this clonotype. Its specificity is not known. This TCR derives from an adult who was a healthcare worker with PCR-confirmed SARS-CoV-2 infection or an uninfected control (not recorded which). The rearrangement links TRBV11-3 to TRBJ2-1, with 8 bases fitting TRBD2. Sample: whole blood. The CDR3, as DNA: TGTGCCAGCAGCCCCGGACTAGCTGTCAGAGAGCAGTTCTTC. It yields the protein CASSPGLAVREQFF.